Listed below are T cell receptor beta chains from one sample, sequenced in a study of blood T cell repertoires in COVID-19. Using immunoSEQ multiplex PCR, the repertoire was profiled, and TCRdb retains in-frame clones only, with some absent. The sample holds around 200,000 clones, 75% to 90% seen once. The sample was peripheral blood. Source of these receptors: a human donor with active or convalescent COVID-19. The donor label of this sample is uncertain. Both conserved end residues are trimmed from each CDR3. The D gene is left open where the match is weak. Clone size, where shown, is once, few, many, or a class for clones that have expanded.

clone size: -
D gene: -
J gene: TRBJ1-1
V gene: TRBV11-2
CDR3 protein: ASSPNLEAF

clone size: -
D gene: -
J gene: TRBJ2-5
V gene: TRBV4-3
CDR3 protein: ASSARAPQSGETQY

clone size: -
D gene: TRBD1
J gene: TRBJ2-5
V gene: TRBV7-2
CDR3 protein: ASSPWGQGAETQY

clone size: -
D gene: -
J gene: TRBJ1-1
V gene: TRBV3-1/TRBV3-2
CDR3 protein: ASSHLLGNTEAF

clone size: -
D gene: -
J gene: TRBJ2-1
V gene: TRBV4-1
CDR3 protein: ASSLGGGPGNEQF

clone size: -
D gene: TRBD1
J gene: TRBJ1-1
V gene: TRBV18
CDR3 protein: ASSSTGVENTEAF

clone size: -
D gene: -
J gene: TRBJ2-5
V gene: TRBV27
CDR3 protein: ASSPDYQETQY

clone size: -
D gene: -
J gene: TRBJ2-1
V gene: TRBV19
CDR3 protein: ASSLQDTAYNEQF

clone size: -
D gene: -
J gene: TRBJ1-3
V gene: TRBV20-1
CDR3 protein: SASANGVFGNTIY

clone size: once
D gene: TRBD1
J gene: TRBJ1-1
V gene: TRBV6-5
CDR3 protein: ASTQLQGDTEAF

clone size: -
D gene: -
J gene: TRBJ1-4
V gene: TRBV18
CDR3 protein: ASSPPGAGHSGKLF

clone size: -
D gene: TRBD1
J gene: TRBJ1-3
V gene: TRBV15
CDR3 protein: ATSRDRGRGNTIY

clone size: -
D gene: -
J gene: TRBJ2-7
V gene: TRBV6-5
CDR3 protein: ASSYPPQDEQY